One sample yielded the 17 T cell receptor beta chains listed below, sequenced in a study of identical twins. Using its own MiXCR run on the 5' RACE reads, TCRdb lists one record per CDR3 protein. The repertoire includes roughly 240,000 distinct CDR3 sequences, approximately 8% of them detected once, and roughly 5% sits in the top ten. These data were likewise used in another study, on yellow fever vaccine responses in identical twins.

Sequencing was performed on CD8+ T cells sorted from blood. The receptors stem from a woman aged 18-35 years in good health.

The chain uses TRBV27 and TRBJ2-1; 7 nucleotides align to TRBD1. Germline assignment: CDR1 MNHEY and CDR2 SMNVEV (reference sequence). The V and J ends lost 5 bases and 3 bases, in that order; junction bases with no gene match: 7. The CDR3 consists of 15 residues. The CDR3 coding sequence is TGTGCCAGCAGTCACCGGGACAGAGACTACAATGAGCAGTTCTTC. Amino acid sequence: CASSHRDRDYNEQFF.

This clonotype occurred once. This chain uses TRBV24-1 with TRBJ2-1, with D possibly matching TRBD1 (6 bases). V gave up 1 base and J gave up 8 bases, with 14 bases separating them. Germline CDR1 and CDR2: KGHDR and SFDVKD. The CDR3 is 15 amino acids. The CDR3 sequence is CATSDFAQGWDEQFF. The CDR3, as DNA: TGTGCCACCAGTGATTTCGCCCAGGGGTGGGATGAGCAGTTCTTC.

The chain is built from TRBV6-5 and TRBJ1-4, with D hard to call. This CDR3 spans 13 amino acids. Germline CDR1 is MNHEY and CDR2 is SVGAGI. V lost 2 bases to trimming and J lost 4 bases, with 5 bases between them. CDR3 nucleotide sequence: TGTGCCAGCAGTTACAGGGATAATGAAAAACTGTTTTTT. Its protein is CASSYRDNEKLFF.

This clonotype was recorded at least ten times. CDR3 DNA: TGTGCCAGCAGCCATGGGACAGGGGCGTACCAAGAGACCCAGTACTTC. Translating gives CASSHGTGAYQETQYF. V usage is TRBV3-1 and J usage is TRBJ2-5, with 10 bases aligning to TRBD1. Germline V lookup: CDR1 LGHDT, CDR2 YNNKEL (reference sequence). The J segment lost 0 bases and the V segment lost 3 bases, leaving 4 bases of the junction unmatched. This CDR3 is 16 amino acids long.

At least ten counts were recorded for this clonotype. This rearrangement joins TRBV7-9 to TRBJ2-3; D is unresolved. V was trimmed by 5 bases and J by 8 bases, leaving 8 bases between them. The CDR3 extends over 11 amino acids. Per the germline V gene, CDR1 is SEHNR and CDR2 is FQNEAQ (reference sequence). The CDR3 DNA sequence: TGTGCCAGCAGCCCGTCCAGTACGCAGTATTTT. Translated: CASSPSSTQYF. The full variable domain, its missing parts supplied by reference TRBV7-9 and TRBJ2-3, is DTGVSQNPRHKITKRGQNVTFRCDPISEHNRLYWYRQTLGQGPEFLTYFQNEAQLEKSRLLSDRFSAERPKGSFSTLEIQRTEQGDSAMYLCASSPSSTQYFGPGTRLTVL.

The V gene is TRBV28, the J gene TRBJ2-1; 9 nucleotides agree with TRBD1. The CDR3 has 13 residues. Germline CDR1 is MDHEN and CDR2 is SYDVKM. The ends lost 3 bases at V and 8 bases at J; junction bases unmatched: 2. CDR3 nucleotides: TGTGCCAGCAGTTTTAGACAGGGGGATGAGCAGTTCTTC. It specifies CASSFRQGDEQFF.

This clonotype was observed a handful of times. This chain connects TRBV2 to TRBJ1-5; 9 nucleotides agree with TRBD1. V dropped 6 bases and J dropped 6; count of bases not matched to a gene: 9. The germline V gene encodes CDR1 SNHLY and CDR2 FYNNEI. This CDR3 has 15 residues. This chain's CDR3 is CASSGQGRGSQPQHF. DNA for the CDR3: TGTGCCAGCAGCGGACAGGGGAGAGGGAGTCAGCCCCAGCATTTT. Full variable domain (missing parts from reference TRBV2 and TRBJ1-5): EPEVTQTPSHQVTQMGQEVILRCVPISNHLYFYWYRQILGQKVEFLVSFYNNEISEKSEIFDDQFSVERPDGSNFTLKIRSTKLEDSAMYFCASSGQGRGSQPQHFGDGTRLSIL.

The V and J genes are TRBV20-1 and TRBJ2-1; TRBD2 aligns across 11 bases. CDR3 length: 16 amino acids. V lost 3 bases, J lost 10 bases, and 14 bases stayed unmatched. Germline V gene lookup returns CDR1 DFQATT and CDR2 SNEGSKA (reference sequence). CDR3 amino acids: CSASPGLAAIRWEQFF. The CDR3 nucleotides are TGCAGTGCTAGTCCGGGACTAGCGGCCATAAGGTGGGAGCAGTTCTTC.

About this clonotype: A much larger clone differs from this one at a single base, so this may be a read error. This likely comes from a read error, as the CDR3 has no conserved phenylalanine or tryptophan at its end. The V gene is TRBV3-1, the J gene TRBJ2-3; no firm D call. V lost 0 bases and J lost 0, with 1 base in between. This CDR3 spans 13 amino acids. Germline V CDR1 and CDR2: LGHDT, YNNKEL (reference sequence). In DNA, the CDR3 is TGTGCCAGCAGCCAAGATAGCACAGATACGCAGTATCTT. Encoded protein: CASSQDSTDTQYL.

The chain links TRBV4-1 to TRBJ2-6; possibly TRBD2 for D (5 bases). CDR1 and CDR2 from the germline V gene are MGHRA and YSYEKL. This CDR3 is built from 19 residues. Trimming shortened V by 1 base and J by 0 bases, and 16 bases separated the two germline ends. Here the CDR3 DNA reads TGCGCCAGCAGCCAAGCTCCCCCGGGAACCAACTCTGGGGCCAACGTCCTGACTTTC. As protein: CASSQAPPGTNSGANVLTF.

J is TRBJ2-1 and V is TRBV24-1; unclear D gene. This CDR3 is built from 14 residues. Germline V gene lookup returns CDR1 KGHDR and CDR2 SFDVKD. Trimming stripped 4 bases from V and 6 bases from J, with 12 bases between. The CDR3 DNA follows: TGTGCCACCAGTGAGGTTGGGAAAGTCAATGAGCAGTTCTTC. Translated, it gives CATSEVGKVNEQFF.

This clonotype was recorded at least ten times. The chain couples TRBV9 to TRBJ2-1, with 7 bases fitting TRBD2. Losses at the gene ends were 0 bases for V and 8 bases for J; bases not matched to a gene: 8. The germline CDR1 and CDR2 sequences are SGDLS and YYNGEE. The CDR3 has 15 residues. The CDR3 bases are TGTGCCAGCAGCGTAGAGGCGGGGGTGAGGGATGAGCAGTTCTTC. It yields the protein CASSVEAGVRDEQFF. The full variable domain, its missing parts supplied by reference TRBV9 and TRBJ2-1, is DSGVTQTPKHLITATGQRVTLRCSPRSGDLSVYWYQQSLDQGLQFLIQYYNGEERAKGNILERFSAQQFPDLHSELNLSSLELGDSALYFCASSVEAGVRDEQFFGPGTRLTVL.

The V gene is TRBV4-1, the J gene TRBJ1-5; a possible D gene is TRBD1 (6 bases). In germline, CDR1 is MGHRA, CDR2 YSYEKL. V was pared by 2 bases and J by 5 bases, with 13 bases between. The CDR3 is made up of 15 amino acids. CDR3 in DNA: TGCGCCAGCAGCCAATGGGACAACGACGATCAGCCCCAGCATTTT. As protein: CASSQWDNDDQPQHF.

This clonotype was seen at least ten times. This chain links TRBV29-1 with TRBJ1-6; D may be TRBD1 (6 bases). The CDR3 is 16 amino acids. Germline loops: CDR1 SQVTM, CDR2 ANQGSEA. V lost 5 bases, J lost 6 bases, and 20 bases lay in between. The CDR3 region has the DNA TGCAGCGTTCCCGTAATACAGGGAAAGAGTAATTCACCCCTCCACTTT. Its protein product is CSVPVIQGKSNSPLHF.

This clonotype has a handful of counts. This chain connects TRBV4-1 to TRBJ2-7; TRBD2 is a possible D gene (5 bases). Looked up from germline, CDR1 is MGHRA and CDR2 is YSYEKL. V dropped 1 base and J dropped 2 bases, with 12 bases sitting between them. This CDR3 contains 15 residues. In DNA form, the CDR3 reads TGCGCCAGCAGCCAAGGGGCGGGCCCTACCTACGAGCAGTACTTC. Translating gives CASSQGAGPTYEQYF.

This clonotype turned up a few times. This sequence joins TRBV15 and TRBJ2-3; a possible D gene is TRBD2 (5 bases). The CDR3 loop spans 19 amino acids. From germline, CDR1 is LNHNV and CDR2 YYDKDF (reference sequence). Trimming pared 2 bases from V and 2 bases from J, leaving 23 bases between. The CDR3 nucleotides are TGTGCCACCAGCAGAAATCAGAACCCTCCGGGATTGAACACAGATACGCAGTATTTT. Its protein product is CATSRNQNPPGLNTDTQYF.

In its sample, this clonotype was seen many times. The chain links TRBV4-1 to TRBJ2-1; D remains ambiguous. Looked up from germline, CDR1 is MGHRA and CDR2 is YSYEKL. This CDR3 is built from 11 residues. Between the trimmed V and J ends, which lost 5 bases and 3 bases, there was a span of 2 bases. The CDR3 nucleotides read TGCGCCAGCAGCTACTACAATGAGCAGTTCTTC. Translation: CASSYYNEQFF.